The 15 T cell receptor beta chains given below trace back to one sample, sequenced in a study of regulatory T cells in long-lasting Graves disease. Both iRepertoire HTBI primers and Arm-PCR of CDR3 regions were used to build the TCR beta libraries. TCRdb re-called the multiplex PCR reads with MiXCR, one entry per CDR3 protein. This sample has 320,000 or so distinct CDR3 sequences, with about 18% found just once. Time point described: newly diagnosed GD, antithyroid drugs for less than 3 months. PBMC RNA was the source of the TCR library. The sequencing used peripheral blood mononuclear cells (PBMCs), collected at new diagnosis, from a patient treated with antithyroid drugs. These receptors all stem from a female donor with Graves disease.

In its sample, this clonotype was seen many times. The chain employs TRBV12-3 or TRBV12-4 and TRBJ1-2, with D unresolved. CDR3 length: 12 residues. Trimming removed 3 bases at V and 10 bases at J, with 12 bases between. CDR3 in amino acids: CASSFVSGDYTF. The CDR3 nucleotides read TGTGCCAGCAGTTTCGTATCTGGGGACTACACCTTC.

The chain has TRBV15 and TRBJ2-7; no definite D call. Trimming shortened V by 8 bases and J by 0 bases, and 11 bases separated the two germline ends. The CDR3 totals 13 residues. Germline loops: CDR1 LNHNV, CDR2 YYDKDF (reference sequence). CDR3: CATGQILSYEQYF. CDR3 nucleotide sequence: TGTGCCACCGGCCAGATTCTCTCCTACGAGCAGTACTTC.

Of note for this clonotype: A far bigger clonotype differs at one base, so this is likely a read error. V and J are TRBV11-3 and TRBJ1-6; TRBD1 might be the D (6 bases). V was cut by 6 bases and J by 14 bases, with 26 bases left in between. CDR1 and CDR2 (germline): SGHNT, YENEEA. The CDR3 has 16 residues. Written as DNA, the CDR3 is TGTGCCAGCAGTTTAATGGCAAACAGGGTACGATCAGCCCTCCACTTT. This sequence encodes CASSLMANRVRSALHF.

This clonotype was recorded at least ten times. The chain combines TRBV7-3 with TRBJ2-3; D is tentatively TRBD1 or TRBD2 (6 bases each). V lost 4 bases and J 9 bases, leaving 11 bases between the germline ends. Germline CDR1 reads SGHTA; CDR2 reads FQGTGA. The CDR3 runs 12 residues. CDR3 loop: CASSSQGGTQYF. In DNA form, the CDR3 reads TGTGCCAGCAGCTCTCAAGGGGGGACGCAGTATTTT.

This clonotype was detected ten times or more. The chain combines TRBV15 with TRBJ1-5; no reliable D call. Trimming pared 1 base from V and 6 bases from J, leaving 7 bases between. Germline V gene lookup returns CDR1 LNHNV and CDR2 YYDKDF (reference sequence). This CDR3 spans 13 amino acids. CDR3 DNA sequence: TGTGCCACCAGCAGAGCAGTTCTTCAGCCCCAGCATTTT. Protein product: CATSRAVLQPQHF.

This clonotype was detected many times. This chain links TRBV28 with TRBJ2-1; TRBD2 matches 8 bases. The V gene's germline CDR1 is MDHEN and CDR2 SYDVKM. The CDR3 is 14 residues long. V lost 4 bases to trimming and J lost 10 bases; unmatched junction nucleotides: 9. The CDR3 region is CASSSPGRAREQFF. The DNA for the CDR3 is TGTGCCAGCAGTTCTCCCGGGAGGGCCAGGGAGCAGTTCTTC.

Only a few counts were recorded for this clonotype. V and J are TRBV30 and TRBJ1-2, with 8 positions matching TRBD1. The V gene's germline CDR1 is GTSNPN and CDR2 SVGIG (reference sequence). V shed 3 bases, J shed 8 bases, and the junction held 5 bases outside the gene matches. The CDR3 extends over 12 amino acids. The CDR3 sequence is CAWSETGAGYTF. CDR3 coding DNA: TGTGCCTGGAGCGAGACAGGGGCCGGCTACACCTTC.

The V call is TRBV4-1, the J call TRBJ1-1, with 7 bases aligning to TRBD1. The germline V gene has CDR1 MGHRA and CDR2 YSYEKL. The CDR3 totals 15 residues. V lost 6 bases and J lost 0; bases outside the gene matches: 7. In nucleotides, the CDR3 is TGCGCCAGCAGATTTAGGGGGCTCTTGAACACTGAAGCTTTCTTT. The encoded protein is CASRFRGLLNTEAFF.

This clonotype occurred many times. The chain links TRBV12-3 or TRBV12-4 to TRBJ2-2; TRBD1 matches 11 bases. V lost 6 bases and J lost 4; bases outside the gene matches: 10. CDR3 size: 17 residues. The CDR3 nucleotides are TGTGCCAGCAGCTTCCGGACAGGGGGCGCGAGCACCGGGGAGCTGTTTTTT. It translates to CASSFRTGGASTGELFF.

Many counts were recorded for this clonotype. The chain employs TRBV7-6 and TRBJ2-3, with TRBD2 as a possible D gene (6 bases). Looked up from germline, CDR1 is SGHVS and CDR2 is FNYEAQ. This CDR3 spans 21 amino acids. V lost 2 bases and J 0 bases, leaving 27 bases between the germline ends. In DNA, the CDR3 is TGTGCCAGCAGCTTAAACGGCGCCCGACTAGGGGAGAAACCTAGCACAGATACGCAGTATTTT. Its protein is CASSLNGARLGEKPSTDTQYF. The variable domain in full, completed from reference TRBV7-6 and TRBJ2-3, reads GAGVSQSPRYKVTKRGQDVALRCDPISGHVSLYWYRQALGQGPEFLTYFNYEAQQDKSGLPNDRFSAERPEGSISTLTIQRTEQRDSAMYRCASSLNGARLGEKPSTDTQYFGPGTRLTVL.

Comment on this clonotype: The final CDR3 position lacks the conserved phenylalanine or tryptophan, pointing to a likely read error. V is TRBV28 and J is TRBJ2-5; 8 positions agree with TRBD1. The CDR3 extends over 15 amino acids. J gave up 1 base and V 5 bases, and 6 bases lay outside the gene matches. Germline CDR1 MDHEN, CDR2 SYDVKM. Here the CDR3 DNA reads TGTGCCAGCAGTCCCGGGACAGGCATCCAAGAGACCCAGTACCTC. Amino acid sequence: CASSPGTGIQETQYL.

The sample holds many counts of this clonotype. The J gene is TRBJ1-6, the V gene TRBV9; D possibly corresponds to TRBD1 (6 bases). CDR1 SGDLS and CDR2 YYNGEE come from the germline V gene. The CDR3 is 14 residues long. With 1 base removed from V and 10 bases from J, the gap between germline ends came to 12 bases. The CDR3 here is CASSVRQEESPLHF. Here the CDR3 DNA reads TGTGCCAGCAGCGTAAGACAGGAGGAATCACCCCTCCACTTT.

This clonotype appeared many times. The V call is TRBV28, the J call TRBJ1-5, with 7 bases identical to TRBD1. CDR1 is MDHEN, CDR2 SYDVKM, per germline. The CDR3 sequence is 14 residues long. J gave up 7 bases and V 6 bases, and 9 bases lay outside the gene matches. The CDR3 nucleotides read TGTGCCAGCAGAGTAACAGGGGAAGGACAGCCCCAGCATTTT. Its translation is CASRVTGEGQPQHF.

The genes are TRBV28 and TRBJ1-1; D may be TRBD1 (5 bases). The CDR3 runs to 13 residues. Deletions cut 5 bases from V and 7 bases from J, with 14 bases between. Germline CDR1 reads MDHEN; CDR2 reads SYDVKM. The CDR3 loop reads CASSPGRRGEAFF. The CDR3 DNA follows: TGTGCCAGCAGTCCGGGACGTAGAGGTGAAGCTTTCTTT.

The sample holds many counts of this clonotype. J is TRBJ1-6 and V is TRBV11-3; D is uncertain. The CDR3 covers 15 residues. The V gene's germline CDR1 is SGHNT and CDR2 YENEEA. The germline V and J ends were trimmed by 6 bases and 0 bases, with 9 bases remaining between them. The CDR3 sequence is CASSSRSSYNSPLHF. DNA of the CDR3: TGTGCCAGCAGTTCTAGGAGCTCCTATAATTCACCCCTCCACTTT.